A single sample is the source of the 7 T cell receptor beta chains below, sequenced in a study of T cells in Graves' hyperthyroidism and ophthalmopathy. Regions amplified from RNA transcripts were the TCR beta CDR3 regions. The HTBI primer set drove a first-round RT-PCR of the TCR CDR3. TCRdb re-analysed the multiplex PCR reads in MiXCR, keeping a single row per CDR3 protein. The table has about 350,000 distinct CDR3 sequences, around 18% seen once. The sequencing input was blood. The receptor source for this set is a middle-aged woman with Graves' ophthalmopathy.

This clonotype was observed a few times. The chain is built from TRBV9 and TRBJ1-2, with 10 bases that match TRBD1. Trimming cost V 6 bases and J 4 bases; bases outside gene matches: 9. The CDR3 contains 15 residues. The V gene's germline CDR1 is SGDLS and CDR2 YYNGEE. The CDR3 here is CASTGDRGRGYGYTF. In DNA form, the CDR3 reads TGTGCCAGCACCGGAGACAGGGGGCGAGGCTATGGCTACACCTTC.

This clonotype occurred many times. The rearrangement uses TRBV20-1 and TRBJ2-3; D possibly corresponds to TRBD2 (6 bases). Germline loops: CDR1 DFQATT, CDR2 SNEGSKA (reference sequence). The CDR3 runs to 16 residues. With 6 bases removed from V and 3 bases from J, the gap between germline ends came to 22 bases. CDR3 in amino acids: CSAGGGVAATTDTQYF. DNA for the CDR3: TGCAGTGCCGGGGGTGGGGTAGCGGCGACGACAGATACGCAGTATTTT.

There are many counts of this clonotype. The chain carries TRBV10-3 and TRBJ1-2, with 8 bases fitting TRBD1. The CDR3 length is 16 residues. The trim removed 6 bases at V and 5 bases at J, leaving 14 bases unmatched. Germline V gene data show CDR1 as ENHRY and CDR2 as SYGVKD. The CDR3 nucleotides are TGTGCCATCAGAGTTGAGGACAGGGACCTTCTTTATGGCTACACCTTC. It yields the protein CAIRVEDRDLLYGYTF.

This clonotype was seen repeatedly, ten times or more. For the CDR3, the DNA is TGTGCCAGCAGTTACCCCGGGACAGGGGTCAGAGACGAGCAGTACTTC. This gives the protein CASSYPGTGVRDEQYF. The chain is built from TRBV6-2 or TRBV6-3 and TRBJ2-7; 10 bases are a match to TRBD1. V was pared by 2 bases and J by 5 bases, with 9 bases of the junction left unmatched. CDR3 size: 16 residues. Germline CDR1 MNHEY, CDR2 SVGEGT.

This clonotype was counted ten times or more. CDR3 residues: CASSSYGQGAREQYF. CDR3 in DNA: TGTGCCAGCAGTTCGTACGGACAGGGGGCTCGGGAGCAGTACTTC. The chain joins TRBV28 to TRBJ2-7; 11 nucleotides match TRBD1. Trimming took 4 bases from V and 7 from J; bases not matched to a gene: 9. Germline V gene sequence: CDR1 MDHEN, CDR2 SYDVKM. This CDR3 is built from 15 residues.

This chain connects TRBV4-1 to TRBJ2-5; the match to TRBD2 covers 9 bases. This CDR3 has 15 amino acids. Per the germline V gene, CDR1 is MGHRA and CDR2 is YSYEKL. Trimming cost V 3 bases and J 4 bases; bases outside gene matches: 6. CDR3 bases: TGCGCCAGCAGCCACAGAGCGGGAGGAGGAGAGACCCAGTACTTC. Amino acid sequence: CASSHRAGGGETQYF.

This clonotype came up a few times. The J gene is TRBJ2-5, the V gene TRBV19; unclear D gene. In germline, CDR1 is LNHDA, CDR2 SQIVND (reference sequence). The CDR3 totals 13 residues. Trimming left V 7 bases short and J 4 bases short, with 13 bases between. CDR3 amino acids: CASTHTTGETQYF. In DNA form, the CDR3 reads TGTGCCAGTACCCATACAACGGGAGAGACCCAGTACTTC.